This TCR beta chain stems from a study of blood T cell repertoires in COVID-19 (dated by TCRdb to about 2020). Regarding the complete study: Samples covering the acute and convalescent phases of COVID-19 were provided by collaborators in the United States, Italy and Spain. The material from the prospective study consisted of cDNA or gDNA derived from T cells, B-cell-depleted T cells, or PBMCs. The dataset comprised deeply sampled blood TCRbeta repertoires from subjects exposed to, actively infected with, or recovered from COVID-19. The repertoires were released in a freely available public database meant as a resource for research on the immune response to SARS-CoV-2. The samples were drawn from two sources: the first 160 participants of the ongoing ImmuneRACE study, and fewer than 1,500 subjects contributed by 6 global collaborators. Sample metadata almost always included a de-identified subject ID, COVID-19 status, age in years and sex. Where available, HLA class I and class II types were obtained from metadata supplied by the sample provider rather than from assay-based typing. Summary of the overall study and its limitations: How much clinical and demographic metadata was included differed by source and by participant, and the metadata was provided uncurated.

Collaborating institutions collected whole blood in K2EDTA tubes following their own protocols. For TCRbeta analysis, collaborator samples were shipped as frozen whole blood, as isolated PBMCs, or as DNA extracted from either sample type. With regard to this clone: Which antigen it targets is not known. Base quality data are lacking; no much larger clone is found one base away.

TCRbeta CDR3 regions were amplified from genomic DNA using the immunoSEQ Assay, a bias-controlled multiplex PCR. In the authors' own workflow: The number of nucleated cells in each sample was estimated from the amplification of reference gene primers within the assay. To quantify the absolute abundance of each unique TCRbeta CDR3 rearrangement, sequence reads were collapsed and filtered. For each sample, productive Simpson clonality was calculated as the square root of Simpson's diversity index over productive rearrangements. TCRdb's version of the immuneACCESS table is confined to in-frame rearrangements and falls short of the full clone set. An unresolved V gene accounts for under half of the shortfall where checked; the remainder is of unknown origin. V and J calls and clone size follow that table, whereas D and trimming were derived from the DNA. Counted in this sample were about 80,000 clones; 80% to 90% of them appeared once. The top ten hold roughly 5% of the sample.

The junction carries 14 bases between V and J, which are trimmed by 0 bases and 10 bases respectively. The germline V gene provides CDR1 SGDLS and CDR2 YYNGEE. Inclusive of the bounding cysteine and phenylalanine, the CDR3 is 14 residues long. Solely the CDR3 DNA is kept, with 42 bases framed from the first base. The clonotype was recovered from a woman at least 80 years old with acute or convalescent COVID-19. The chain employs TRBV9 and TRBJ2-1; no D gene call is confident. What was sequenced was peripheral blood. The nucleotide sequence is given as TGTGCCAGCAGCGTAGGTGGTACCAACATAGAGCAGTTCTTC. Its protein product is CASSVGGTNIEQFF.